A single TCR beta chain is shown here with its context. This table comes from immunoSEQ multiplex PCR, and its TCRdb copy is limited to in-frame clones, with some not included. Of some 77,000 clones listed, 90% to 95% are singletons. The sample belongs to a study of T cell changes during pregnancy in multiple sclerosis. The length of the CDR3 is 20 residues. Trimming pared 1 base from V and 0 bases from J, leaving 25 bases between. Germline V CDR1 and CDR2: GTSNPN, SVGIG (reference sequence). The chain joins TRBV30 to TRBJ1-5, with a tentative D call TRBD1 (5 bases). This sequence originates from a female donor with multiple sclerosis, enrolled in a pregnancy study. The starting material was CD4+ T cells from peripheral blood mononuclear cells, obtained before pregnancy. The CDR3 is CAWSGGKETDFLNSNQPQHF. CDR3 nucleotides: TGTGCCTGGAGTGGCGGAAAGGAGACAGATTTTCTTAATAGCAATCAGCCCCAGCATTTT.